The present T cell receptor (beta chain) was sequenced within a study of T cell responses to AZD1222 COVID-19 vaccine. The germline CDR1 and CDR2 sequences are ENHRY and SYGVKD. V was clipped by 0 bases and J by 4 bases, with 9 bases between them. This CDR3 is 15 amino acids long. TCRdb's copy holds only in-frame clones and misses some; the assay was immunoSEQ multiplex PCR. The data hold 150,000 to 200,000 clones, with about 86% observed a single time. The rearrangement joins TRBV10-3 to TRBJ1-4; D is perhaps TRBD1 (6 bases). The sequenced sample was peripheral blood, obtained 28 days after the second AZD1222 dose. The sequence was collected from an adult who received the AZD1222 COVID-19 vaccine. The CDR3 DNA reads TGTGCCATCAGTGAGTCCAGGACAGTTAATGAAAAACTGTTTTTT. Amino acids: CAISESRTVNEKLFF.